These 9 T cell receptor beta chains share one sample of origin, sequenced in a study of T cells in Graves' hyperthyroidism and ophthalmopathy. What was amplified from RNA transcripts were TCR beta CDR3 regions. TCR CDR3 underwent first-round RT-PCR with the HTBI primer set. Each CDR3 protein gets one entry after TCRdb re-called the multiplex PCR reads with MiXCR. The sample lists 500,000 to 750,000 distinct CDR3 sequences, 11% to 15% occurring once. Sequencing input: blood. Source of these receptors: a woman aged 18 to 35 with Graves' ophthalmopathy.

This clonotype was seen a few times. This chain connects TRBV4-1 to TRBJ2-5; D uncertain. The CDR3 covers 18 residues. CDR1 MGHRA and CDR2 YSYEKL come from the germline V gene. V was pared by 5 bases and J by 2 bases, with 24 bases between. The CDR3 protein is CASSYSPDPRTEQETQYF. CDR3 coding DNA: TGCGCCAGCAGCTACTCACCAGACCCCAGGACGGAACAAGAGACCCAGTACTTC.

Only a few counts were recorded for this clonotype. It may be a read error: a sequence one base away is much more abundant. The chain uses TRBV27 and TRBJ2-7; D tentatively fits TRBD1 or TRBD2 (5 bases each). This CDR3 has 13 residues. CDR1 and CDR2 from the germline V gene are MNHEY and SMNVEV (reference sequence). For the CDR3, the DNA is TGTGCCAGCAGTTTATCAGGGACCTACGGGCAGTACTTC. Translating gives CASSLSGTYGQYF.

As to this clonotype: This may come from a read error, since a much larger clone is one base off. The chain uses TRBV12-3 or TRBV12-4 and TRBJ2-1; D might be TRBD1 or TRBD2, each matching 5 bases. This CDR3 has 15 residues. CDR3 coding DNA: TGTGCCAGCAGTCGCCCTAGGGACGAGGGGAATGGGCAGTTCTTC. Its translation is CASSRPRDEGNGQFF.

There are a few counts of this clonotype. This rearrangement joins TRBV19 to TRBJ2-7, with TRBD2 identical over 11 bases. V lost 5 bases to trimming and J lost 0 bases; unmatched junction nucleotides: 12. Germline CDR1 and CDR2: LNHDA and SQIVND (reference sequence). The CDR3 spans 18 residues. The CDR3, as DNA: TGTGCCAGTAGTTTCTCCGGGACTAGCGGTATAATCTCCTACGAGCAGTACTTC. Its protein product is CASSFSGTSGIISYEQYF. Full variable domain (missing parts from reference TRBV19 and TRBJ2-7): DGGITQSPKYLFRKEGQNVTLSCEQNLNHDAMYWYRQDPGQGLRLIYYSQIVNDFQKGDIAEGYSVSREKKESFPLTVTSAQKNPTAFYLCASSFSGTSGIISYEQYFGPGTRLTVT.

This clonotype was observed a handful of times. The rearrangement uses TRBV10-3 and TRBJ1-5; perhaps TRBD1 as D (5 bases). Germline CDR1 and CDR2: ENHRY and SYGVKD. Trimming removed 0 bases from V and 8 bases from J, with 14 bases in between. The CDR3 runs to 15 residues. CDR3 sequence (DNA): TGTGCCATCAGTGAGTCGCGGGACGGATCAGAGCCCCAGCATTTT. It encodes CAISESRDGSEPQHF.

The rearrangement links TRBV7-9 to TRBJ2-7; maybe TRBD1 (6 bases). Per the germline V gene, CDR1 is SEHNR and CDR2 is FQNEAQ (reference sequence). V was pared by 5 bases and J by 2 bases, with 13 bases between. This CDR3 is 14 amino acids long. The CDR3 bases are TGTGCCAGCAGCCACCGGGACACCCCCTACGAGCAGTACTTC. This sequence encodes CASSHRDTPYEQYF.

In nucleotides, the CDR3 is TGCAGCGTTGTTTCTCCGTCCGGCGGGGGGCAGAGCTCCTACGAGCAGTACTTC. This encodes CSVVSPSGGGQSSYEQYF. The V gene is TRBV29-1, the J gene TRBJ2-7; 8 positions agree with TRBD2. CDR1 is SQVTM, CDR2 ANQGSEA, per germline. Losses at the gene ends were 4 bases for V and 0 bases for J; bases not matched to a gene: 17. The CDR3 extends over 18 amino acids.

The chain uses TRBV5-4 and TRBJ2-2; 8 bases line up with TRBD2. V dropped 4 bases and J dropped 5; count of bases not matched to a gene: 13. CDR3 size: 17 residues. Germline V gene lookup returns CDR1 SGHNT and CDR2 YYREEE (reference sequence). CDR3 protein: CASSPTSGLEKTGELFF. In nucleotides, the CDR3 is TGTGCCAGCAGCCCAACCTCGGGACTAGAGAAGACCGGGGAGCTGTTTTTT.

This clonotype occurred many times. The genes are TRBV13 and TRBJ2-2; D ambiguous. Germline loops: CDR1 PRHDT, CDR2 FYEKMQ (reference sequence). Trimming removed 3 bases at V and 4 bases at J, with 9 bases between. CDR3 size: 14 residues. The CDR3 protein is CASSFGYLTGELFF. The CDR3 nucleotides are TGTGCCAGCAGCTTTGGTTATCTCACCGGGGAGCTGTTTTTT.